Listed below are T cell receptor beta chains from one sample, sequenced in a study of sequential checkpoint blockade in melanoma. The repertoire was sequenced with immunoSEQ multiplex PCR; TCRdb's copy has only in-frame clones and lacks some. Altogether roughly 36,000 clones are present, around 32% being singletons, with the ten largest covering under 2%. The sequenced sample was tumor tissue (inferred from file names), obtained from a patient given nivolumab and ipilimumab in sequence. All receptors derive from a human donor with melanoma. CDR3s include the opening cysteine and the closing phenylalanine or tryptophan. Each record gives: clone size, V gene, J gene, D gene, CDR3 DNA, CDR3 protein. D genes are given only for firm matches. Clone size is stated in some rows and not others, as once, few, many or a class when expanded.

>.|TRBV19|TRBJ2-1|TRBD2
TGTGCCAGTAGGGGGGGAGGGAGCCCACCCGAGAATGAGCAGTTCTTC
CASRGGGSPPENEQFF
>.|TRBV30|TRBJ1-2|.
TGTGCCTGGAGTGTGACAGGTCGGGATCGGTATGGCTACACCTTC
CAWSVTGRDRYGYTF
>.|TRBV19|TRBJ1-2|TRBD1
TGTGCCAGTAGTCTACAGGGGGACCCCACTAACTATGGCTACACCTTC
CASSLQGDPTNYGYTF
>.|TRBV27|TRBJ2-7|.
TGTGCCAGCACCCGGTGGGGGGGCGCGTACGAGCAGTACTTC
CASTRWGGAYEQYF
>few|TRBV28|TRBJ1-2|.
TGTGCCAGCAGTTTTAAGGGGAGAGATGGCTACACCTTC
CASSFKGRDGYTF
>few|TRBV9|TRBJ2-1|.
TGTGCCAGCAGCCCAGAGGTAGGATTTGAGCAGTTCTTC
CASSPEVGFEQFF
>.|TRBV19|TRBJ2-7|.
TGTGCCAGTAGTATCCGGGTAACCTACGAGCAGTACTTC
CASSIRVTYEQYF
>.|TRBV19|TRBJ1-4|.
TGTGCCAGTACCCCGATACTGGCAGGGGCAAATGAAAAACTGTTTTTT
CASTPILAGANEKLFF
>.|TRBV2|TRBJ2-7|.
TGTGCCAGCAGCGTAGGTCCGGGGACCTCCTACGAGCAGTACTTC
CASSVGPGTSYEQYF
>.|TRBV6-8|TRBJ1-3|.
TGTGCCAGCAGTTACTATTTCCAGGCTGGAAACACCATATATTTT
CASSYYFQAGNTIYF
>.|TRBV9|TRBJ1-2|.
TGTGCCAGCAGCGAATTTGCGGACTATGGCTACACCTTC
CASSEFADYGYTF
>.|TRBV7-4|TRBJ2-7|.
TGTGCCAGCAGCTTAGTGGCTAGCGTTTTGGGTTACGAGCAGTACTTC
CASSLVASVLGYEQYF
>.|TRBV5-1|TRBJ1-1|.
TGCGCCAGCAGGGGTGACCGGGCGGCCATGAACACTGAAGCTTTCTTT
CASRGDRAAMNTEAFF
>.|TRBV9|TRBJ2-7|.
TGTGCCAGCAGTGAAGGTCAGGGCGTTAACTACGAGCAGTACTTC
CASSEGQGVNYEQYF
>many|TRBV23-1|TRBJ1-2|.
TGCGCCAGCAGCCGCGTGTCTTCGGCTAACTATGGCTACACCTTC
CASSRVSSANYGYTF
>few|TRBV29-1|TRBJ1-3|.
TGCAGCGTTGGTTCCGGTTCCCTGGGAAACACCATATATTTT
CSVGSGSLGNTIYF
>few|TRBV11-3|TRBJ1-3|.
TGTGCCAGCAGCCCACTGGATTATTTTGGAAACACCATATATTTT
CASSPLDYFGNTIYF
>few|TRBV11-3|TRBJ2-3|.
TGTGCCAGCAGCGCCGGGACACCGTTCCTAGATACGCAGTATTTT
CASSAGTPFLDTQYF
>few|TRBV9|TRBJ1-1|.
TGTGCCAGCAGCGTACGAGGGAACACTGAAGCTTTCTTT
CASSVRGNTEAFF
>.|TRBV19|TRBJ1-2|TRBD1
TGTGCCAGTAATCTCTCTCCATTCCAGGGGGACCCTTATGGCTACACCTTC
CASNLSPFQGDPYGYTF
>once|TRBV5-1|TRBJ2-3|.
TGCGCCAGCAGCTACGACAGCCCCACAGATACGCAGTATTTT
CASSYDSPTDTQYF
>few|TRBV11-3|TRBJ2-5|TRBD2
TGTGCCAGCAGCCGCCTGTCGGGGGGAGGAGAAGAGACCCAGTACTTC
CASSRLSGGGEETQYF
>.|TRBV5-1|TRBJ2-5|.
TGCGCCAGCAGCGGTTGGGAAATTCAAGAGACCCAGTACTTC
CASSGWEIQETQYF
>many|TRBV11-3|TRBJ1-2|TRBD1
TGTGCCAGCAGCCTTACCGACAGGGCCCTCTATGGCTACACCTTC
CASSLTDRALYGYTF
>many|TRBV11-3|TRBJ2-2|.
TGTGCCAGCAGCTTAGGAGGTTCGAACACCGGGGAGCTGTTTTTT
CASSLGGSNTGELFF
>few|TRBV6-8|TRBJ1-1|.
TGTGCCAGCACCATGGACGGAGGGGGCACTGAAGCTTTCTTT
CASTMDGGGTEAFF
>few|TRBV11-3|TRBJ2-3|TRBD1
TGTGCCAGCAGCGACAGGGTTGTCACAGATACGCAGTATTTT
CASSDRVVTDTQYF
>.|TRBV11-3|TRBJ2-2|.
TGTGCCAGCTCCCCTAATGGGAGAGCGACCGGGGAGCTGTTTTTT
CASSPNGRATGELFF
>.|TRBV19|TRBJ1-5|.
TGTGCCAGTAGTAGGACCTTTTGGCGCACAGATAGCAATCAGCCCCAGCATTTT
CASSRTFWRTDSNQPQHF
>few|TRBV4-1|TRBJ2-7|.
TGCGCCAGCAGTAAAGCGGGCCCCCTAGACGAGCAGTACTTC
CASSKAGPLDEQYF
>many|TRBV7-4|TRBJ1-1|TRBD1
TGTGCCAGCAGCCCGGGGACAGCATCTGAAGCTTTCTTT
CASSPGTASEAFF
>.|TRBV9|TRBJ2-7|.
TGTGCCAGCAGCTTTTATAGGGACATAGTCCAGTATTACGAGCAGTACTTC
CASSFYRDIVQYYEQYF
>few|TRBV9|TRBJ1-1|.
TGTGCCAGCAGTGACTCGGGTGAGCACACTGAAGCTTTCTTT
CASSDSGEHTEAFF
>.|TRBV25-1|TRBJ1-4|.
TGTGCCAGCAGTGAATTAAGCACAGGGCCATATGAAAAACTGTTTTTT
CASSELSTGPYEKLFF
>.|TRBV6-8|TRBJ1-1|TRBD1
TGTGCCAGCAGTTATGGGACAGGGGGGAGTACTGAAGCTTTCTTT
CASSYGTGGSTEAFF
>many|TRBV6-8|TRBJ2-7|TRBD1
TGTGCCAGCACCGACAGGGTCGCCTACGAGCAGTACTTC
CASTDRVAYEQYF
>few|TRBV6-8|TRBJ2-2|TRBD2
TGTGCCAGCAGTTACTCGATGGTAGCGGGAGGTCACGGGGAGCTGTTTTTT
CASSYSMVAGGHGELFF
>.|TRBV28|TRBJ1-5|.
TGTGCCAGCAGTTTAATGGCAGTCGATAGCAATCAGCCCCAGCATTTT
CASSLMAVDSNQPQHF
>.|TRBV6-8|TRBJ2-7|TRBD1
TGTGCCATCAGTCAGCCGGGACAGGGCTACGAGCAGTACTTC
CAISQPGQGYEQYF
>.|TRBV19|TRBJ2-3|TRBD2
TGTGCCAGTATCCCACCGGGGGTAGCGGGGGAGCCTACTAGCACAGATACGCAGTATTTT
CASIPPGVAGEPTSTDTQYF
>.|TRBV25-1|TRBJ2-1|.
TGTGCCAGCAGCCTCCCGAGTGACAATGAGCAGTTCTTC
CASSLPSDNEQFF
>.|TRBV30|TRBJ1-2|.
TGTGCCTGGAGCGTAACAGGGAAGGCGGTGCATGGCTACACCTTC
CAWSVTGKAVHGYTF
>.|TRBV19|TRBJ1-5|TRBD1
TGTGCCAGTAGTATCACAGGGGATCAGCCCCAGCATTTT
CASSITGDQPQHF
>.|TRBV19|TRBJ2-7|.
TGTGCCAGTTCTTATGGGGGGAACCAACACGAGCAGTACTTC
CASSYGGNQHEQYF
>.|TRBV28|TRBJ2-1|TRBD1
TGTGCCAGCAGAACGACAGGGGGTAACAATGAGCAGTTCTTC
CASRTTGGNNEQFF
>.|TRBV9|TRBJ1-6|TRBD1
TGTGCCAGCAGCGTTGACTCGACAGGGAATTCACCCCTCCACTTT
CASSVDSTGNSPLHF
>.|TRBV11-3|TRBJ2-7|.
TGTGCCAGCAGCTTAAGCGCTAGTCAGTACGAGCAGTACTTC
CASSLSASQYEQYF
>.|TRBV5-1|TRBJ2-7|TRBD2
TGCGCCAGCAGCTTGCGGACTAGCGGGAGGGCCGTCTACGAGCAGTACTTC
CASSLRTSGRAVYEQYF
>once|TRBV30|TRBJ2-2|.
TGTGCCTGGAGTGTACTTGATTTCGGGGAGCTGTTTTTT
CAWSVLDFGELFF
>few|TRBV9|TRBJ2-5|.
TGTGCCAACGGGCTAGTTTCAGAGACCCAGTACTTC
CANGLVSETQYF
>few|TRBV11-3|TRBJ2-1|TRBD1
TGTGCCAGCAGCGTCGGACAGGGGGCCAATGAGCAGTTCTTC
CASSVGQGANEQFF
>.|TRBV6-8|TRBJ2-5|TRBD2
TGTGCCAGCAGCCCGCGGACTAGCGGGAGAGGCGAGACCCAGTACTTC
CASSPRTSGRGETQYF
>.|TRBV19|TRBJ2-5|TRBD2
TGTGCCAGTAGGGAACTAGCGGGAGGAGAGACCCAGTACTTC
CASRELAGGETQYF
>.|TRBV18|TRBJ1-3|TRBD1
TGTGCCAGCTCACCGACAGGGAGGTCTGGAAACACCATATATTTT
CASSPTGRSGNTIYF
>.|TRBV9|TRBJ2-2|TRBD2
TGTGCCAGCAGCCCCTACGGGGGCAGCGGGGGGACCGGGGAGCTGTTTTTT
CASSPYGGSGGTGELFF
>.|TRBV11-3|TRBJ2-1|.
TGTGCCAGCAGCTCCCCCCCAGGACCACCCAATGAGCAGTTCTTC
CASSSPPGPPNEQFF